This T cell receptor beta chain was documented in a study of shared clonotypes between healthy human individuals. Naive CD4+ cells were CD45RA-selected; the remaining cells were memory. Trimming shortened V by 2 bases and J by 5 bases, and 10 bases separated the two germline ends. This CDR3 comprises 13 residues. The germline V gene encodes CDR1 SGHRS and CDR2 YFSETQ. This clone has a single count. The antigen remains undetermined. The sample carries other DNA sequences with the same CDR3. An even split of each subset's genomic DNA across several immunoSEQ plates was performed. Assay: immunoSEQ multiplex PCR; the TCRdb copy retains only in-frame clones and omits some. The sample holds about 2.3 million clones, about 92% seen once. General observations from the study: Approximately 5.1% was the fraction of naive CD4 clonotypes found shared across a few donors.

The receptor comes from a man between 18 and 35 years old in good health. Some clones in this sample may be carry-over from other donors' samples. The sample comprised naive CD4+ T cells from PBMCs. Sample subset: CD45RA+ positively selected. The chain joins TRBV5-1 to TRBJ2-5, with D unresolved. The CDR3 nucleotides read TGCGCCAGCAGCTTACGCGGAAGGGAGACCCAGTACTTC. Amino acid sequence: CASSLRGRETQYF.